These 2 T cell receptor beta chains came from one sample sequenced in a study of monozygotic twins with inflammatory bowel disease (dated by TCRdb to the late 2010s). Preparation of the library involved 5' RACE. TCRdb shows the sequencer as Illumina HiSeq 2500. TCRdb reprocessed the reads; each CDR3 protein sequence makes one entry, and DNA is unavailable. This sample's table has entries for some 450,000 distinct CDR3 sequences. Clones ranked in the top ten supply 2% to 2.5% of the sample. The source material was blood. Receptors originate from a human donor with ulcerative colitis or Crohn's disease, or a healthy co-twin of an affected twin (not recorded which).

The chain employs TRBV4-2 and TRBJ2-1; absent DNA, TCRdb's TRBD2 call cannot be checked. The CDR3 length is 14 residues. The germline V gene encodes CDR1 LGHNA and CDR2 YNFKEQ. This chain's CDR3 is CASNPAGHYNEQFF.

The CDR3 is CAIRQGFQETQYF. The chain is built from TRBV28 and TRBJ2-5; TCRdb gives TRBD1 as the D gene, but with no DNA this cannot be confirmed. Germline V lookup: CDR1 MDHEN, CDR2 SYDVKM. The CDR3 contains 13 residues.